Sequencing of this T cell receptor (beta chain) was carried out in a study of blood T cells in healthy people across ages. In its sample, this clonotype was seen a few times. Its antigen is undetermined. The authors ran a second PCR of roughly 6 to 11 cycles using a sample-barcoded 5' primer and a J-beta primer mix. Every cDNA molecule carried a tag from a template-switch adaptor bearing 12 random nucleotides. TCRdb recomputed calls from the 5' RACE reads with MiXCR, one row per CDR3 protein. Of hundreds of thousands of distinct CDR3 sequences detected, about 32% appear once; the ten largest clones hold less than 20%. Whole-study findings and limits: Diversity figures based on one million T cells were deemed too low.

The CDR3 sequence is 16 residues long. Germline CDR1 reads MNHEY; CDR2 reads SVGEGT. With 6 bases clipped from V and 0 bases from J, the junction kept 8 bases outside the gene matches. J is TRBJ1-1 and V is TRBV6-2 or TRBV6-3; the match to TRBD1 covers 9 bases. The sequenced material came from blood. The sequence was collected from a woman aged 80 or older in good health. In nucleotides, the CDR3 is TGTGCCAGCAGAGGGACAGGGTTAAGCATGAACACTGAAGCTTTCTTT. It translates to CASRGTGLSMNTEAFF.